Following are 21 T cell receptor beta chains from one sample sequenced in a study of cytomegalovirus exposure and HLA in healthy donors. Both 60 Vbeta primers and 13 Jbeta primers went into the PCR. The data were produced by immunoSEQ multiplex PCR, yet TCRdb's version contains in-frame clones alone and is incomplete. This sample has 130,000 or so clones, with 76% found just once. Sequenced material: PBMCs. The origin of the receptors is a female donor in good health and CMV-seropositive.

This rearrangement joins TRBV30 to TRBJ2-1, with 12 positions matching TRBD2. J was trimmed by 5 bases and V by 8 bases; bases with no gene match: 13. Germline V CDR1 and CDR2: GTSNPN, SVGIG (reference sequence). This CDR3 contains 16 residues. CDR3 sequence: CAGLSSPSGGDNEQFF. CDR3 bases: TGTGCCGGACTATCCTCACCTAGCGGGGGGGACAATGAGCAGTTCTTC.

The V call is TRBV7-9, the J call TRBJ2-5; 9 bases align to TRBD2. V lost 4 bases and J lost 11; bases outside the gene matches: 14. The CDR3 spans 15 residues. Germline values: CDR1 SEHNR, CDR2 FQNEAQ (reference sequence). The CDR3 loop is CASSYSSGTSTAQYF. CDR3 DNA sequence: TGTGCCAGCAGCTATTCTAGCGGGACCTCCACAGCGCAGTACTTC.

V gene TRBV6-1 combines with J gene TRBJ2-2; no clear D gene. The V and J ends lost 6 bases and 4 bases respectively, with 6 bases between them. The CDR3 has 12 residues. Per the germline V gene, CDR1 is MNHNS and CDR2 is SASEGT. CDR3: CASRPGTGELFF. In DNA form, the CDR3 reads TGTGCCAGCAGACCCGGCACCGGGGAGCTGTTTTTT.

This clone was seen a handful of times. CDR3 amino acids: CASSSDIIPGAGEQYF. In DNA form, the CDR3 reads TGCGCCAGCAGCTCCGACATAATACCAGGGGCAGGAGAGCAGTACTTC. The V and J genes are TRBV5-1 and TRBJ2-7; possible D gene TRBD1, 6 bases. This CDR3 has 16 residues. Per germline, CDR1 SGHRS and CDR2 YFSETQ. Trimming took off 3 bases at V and 7 bases at J, with 23 bases between the two ends.

The V call is TRBV10-3, the J call TRBJ2-2, with D unresolved. Germline V gene lookup returns CDR1 ENHRY and CDR2 SYGVKD. Trimming shortened V by 3 bases and J by 5 bases, and 7 bases separated the two germline ends. There are 13 residues in the CDR3. CDR3 in amino acids: CAISETETGELFF. Written as DNA, the CDR3 is TGTGCCATCAGTGAAACAGAAACCGGGGAGCTGTTTTTT.

This rearrangement joins TRBV6-1 to TRBJ1-5; possible D gene TRBD1, 5 bases. Germline V gene data show CDR1 as MNHNS and CDR2 as SASEGT. Trimming removed 0 bases from V and 5 bases from J, with 11 bases in between. This CDR3 spans 15 amino acids. CDR3 loop: CASSEAGGPDQPQHF. The CDR3 DNA reads as TGTGCCAGCAGTGAAGCGGGGGGTCCGGATCAGCCCCAGCATTTT.

This clone has a handful of counts. The rearrangement uses TRBV14 and TRBJ1-1, with unresolved D. The V end lost 4 bases, the J end lost 6 bases, and 9 bases lay between the germline ends. The CDR3 runs 12 residues. Germline lookup yields CDR1 SGHDN and CDR2 FVKESK. The CDR3: CASSLAGAEAFF. The CDR3 DNA is TGTGCCAGCAGCCTCGCCGGGGCTGAAGCTTTCTTT.

The chain recombines TRBV7-3 with TRBJ2-3; D call uncertain. The CDR3 consists of 13 residues. Germline values: CDR1 SGHTA, CDR2 FQGTGA. Trimming took off 3 bases at V and 1 base at J, with 5 bases between the two ends. As DNA, the CDR3 is TGTGCCAGCAGCTTTCGAGGCACAGATACGCAGTATTTT. Its protein is CASSFRGTDTQYF.

Turning to this clone: The same CDR3 arises from other DNA sequences in this sample as well. The rearrangement links TRBV13 to TRBJ2-2; TRBD1 agrees at 7 bases. This CDR3 has 16 residues. Trimming cost V 0 bases and J 5 bases; bases outside gene matches: 6. Germline CDR1 is PRHDT and CDR2 is FYEKMQ (reference sequence). CDR3 in amino acids: CASSLGYRGRTGELFF. In nucleotides, the CDR3 is TGTGCCAGCAGCTTAGGTTACAGGGGACGGACCGGGGAGCTGTTTTTT.

The rearrangement joins TRBV5-1 to TRBJ1-2, with 9 bases matching TRBD1. The V and J ends lost 0 bases and 6 bases, in that order; junction bases with no gene match: 3. The CDR3 runs to 14 residues. The germline V gene encodes CDR1 SGHRS and CDR2 YFSETQ. The CDR3 protein is CASSLAGQGDGYTF. The CDR3 DNA is TGCGCCAGCAGCTTGGCGGGACAGGGAGATGGCTACACCTTC.

This clone was recorded only once. J is TRBJ2-1 and V is TRBV7-3; TRBD1 matches 12 bases. Germline V gives CDR1 SGHTA, CDR2 FQGTGA. CDR3 length: 15 amino acids. The V gene end was trimmed by 6 bases and the J gene end by 5 bases; junction bases not matched to a gene: 5. CDR3 region: CASRGDRGRDNEQFF. CDR3 sequence (DNA): TGTGCCAGCAGAGGGGACAGGGGGCGCGACAATGAGCAGTTCTTC.

The V and J genes are TRBV5-4 and TRBJ2-1; TRBD2 agrees at 9 bases. The V gene end was trimmed by 4 bases and the J gene end by 7 bases; junction bases not matched to a gene: 9. Looked up from germline, CDR1 is SGHNT and CDR2 is YYREEE (reference sequence). CDR3 size: 15 residues. The CDR3 is CASSPAAGGANEQFF. The CDR3 bases are TGTGCCAGCAGCCCGGCGGCGGGGGGGGCAAATGAGCAGTTCTTC.

Comment on this clone: At one end the junction does not follow the germline gene, possibly because of a read error. The V and J genes are TRBV7-9 and TRBJ2-7; 9 bases are shared with TRBD1. Germline values: CDR1 SEHNR, CDR2 FQNEAQ (reference sequence). The CDR3 is 15 residues long. The CDR3 DNA follows: TGTTCCAGCAGCTTAGGGCCGGGACAGGGCTACGAGCAGTACTTC. Residues: CSSSLGPGQGYEQYF.

The count of this clone is one. J is TRBJ2-7 and V is TRBV5-1, with 11 bases matching TRBD2. There are 14 residues in the CDR3. The V and J ends lost 1 base and 6 bases, in that order; junction bases with no gene match: 3. Per the germline V gene, CDR1 is SGHRS and CDR2 is YFSETQ. DNA for the CDR3: TGCGCCAGCAGCTTGTGGCTAGCGGGAGGCGAGCAGTACTTC. Translated: CASSLWLAGGEQYF.

This clone was counted many times. The V gene is TRBV2, the J gene TRBJ1-6; D is uncertain. Per the germline V gene, CDR1 is SNHLY and CDR2 is FYNNEI. The CDR3 has 13 residues. The ends were cut back, 4 bases at V and 5 bases at J, with 6 bases in the middle. CDR3 residues: CASSGQNNSPLHF. As DNA, the CDR3 is TGTGCCAGCAGTGGCCAGAATAATTCACCCCTCCACTTT.

This chain links TRBV30 with TRBJ1-5; 8 bases map to TRBD1. CDR1 is GTSNPN and CDR2 is SVGIG in the germline V gene (reference sequence). The CDR3 extends over 15 amino acids. V lost 0 bases to trimming and J lost 4 bases; unmatched junction nucleotides: 5. The CDR3 DNA follows: TGTGCCTGGAGTGTGGCAGGGGGCATTAATCAGCCCCAGCATTTT. This translates into CAWSVAGGINQPQHF.

This rearrangement joins TRBV10-3 to TRBJ2-5; 8 bases fit TRBD2. The CDR3 has 15 residues. V lost 0 bases to trimming and J lost 4 bases; unmatched junction nucleotides: 4. Germline V gene data show CDR1 as ENHRY and CDR2 as SYGVKD. The CDR3 bases are TGTGCCATCAGTGAGTCGGGCCTAGCGGGAGAGACCCAGTACTTC. This translates into CAISESGLAGETQYF.

Of note for this clone: An end of the junction does not agree with germline; a read error may underlie this. This chain connects TRBV4-1 to TRBJ1-2; the match to TRBD1 covers 8 bases. This CDR3 contains 14 residues. In germline, CDR1 is MGHRA, CDR2 YSYEKL. CDR3 protein: CASSPPDRAYGYPF. The CDR3 DNA follows: TGCGCCAGCAGCCCCCCGGACAGGGCCTATGGCTACCCCTTC.

The rearrangement joins TRBV11-3 to TRBJ1-3; no clear D gene. The germline CDR1 and CDR2 sequences are SGHNT and YENEEA. The CDR3 consists of 11 residues. V dropped 4 bases and J dropped 4 bases, with 2 bases sitting between them. The CDR3 loop is CASSSGNTIYF. The CDR3 DNA follows: TGTGCCAGCAGCTCGGGAAACACCATATATTTT.

This clone was seen once. The chain combines TRBV27 with TRBJ2-1; 8 nucleotides match TRBD2. With V trimmed by 5 bases and J by 1 base, 4 bases remained unmatched. Germline assignment: CDR1 MNHEY and CDR2 SMNVEV (reference sequence). This CDR3 has 15 amino acids. The CDR3 reads CASSLGGASYNEQFF. DNA of the CDR3: TGTGCCAGCAGTCTCGGGGGGGCGTCCTACAATGAGCAGTTCTTC.

Turning to this clone: At one end, the junction sequence differs from germline, possibly due to a read error. This chain links TRBV4-1 with TRBJ1-2; 8 bases are shared with TRBD1. The length of the CDR3 is 16 residues. In germline, CDR1 is MGHRA, CDR2 YSYEKL. The CDR3: CASSQEVGDRSYGYPF. As DNA, the CDR3 is TGCGCCAGCAGCCAAGAGGTAGGGGACAGGTCCTATGGCTACCCCTTC.